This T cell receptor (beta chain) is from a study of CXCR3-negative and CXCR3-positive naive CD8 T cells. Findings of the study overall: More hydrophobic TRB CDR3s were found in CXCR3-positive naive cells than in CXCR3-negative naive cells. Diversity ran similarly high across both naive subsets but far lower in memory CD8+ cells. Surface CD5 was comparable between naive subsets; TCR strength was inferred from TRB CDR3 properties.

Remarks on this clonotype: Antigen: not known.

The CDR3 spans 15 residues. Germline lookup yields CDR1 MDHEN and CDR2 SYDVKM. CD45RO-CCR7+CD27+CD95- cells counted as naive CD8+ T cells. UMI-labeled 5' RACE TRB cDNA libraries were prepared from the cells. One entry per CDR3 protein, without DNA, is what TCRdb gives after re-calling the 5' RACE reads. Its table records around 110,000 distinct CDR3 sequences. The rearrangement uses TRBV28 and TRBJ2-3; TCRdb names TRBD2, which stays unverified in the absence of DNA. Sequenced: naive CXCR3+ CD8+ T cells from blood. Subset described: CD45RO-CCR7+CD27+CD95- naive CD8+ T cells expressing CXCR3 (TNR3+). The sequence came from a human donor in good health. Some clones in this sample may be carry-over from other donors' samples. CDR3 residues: CASSLPGLAGDTQYF.